Sequencing of this T cell receptor (beta chain) was carried out in a study of cytomegalovirus exposure and HLA in healthy donors. A note on this clone: What it binds is unknown.

CDR1 and CDR2 from the germline V gene are SGHDN and FVKESK. The CDR3 is 16 residues long. Trimming at V came to 4 bases and at J to 1 base, leaving 9 bases not matched to a gene. Study-level findings and limits: The authors considered a cluster of highly shared sequence variants likely to be a sequencing artifact. The authors later linked a missense DCLRE1C variant to TCR beta V- and J-gene trimming. TCR beta chains numbering 164 were designated cytomegalovirus-associated.

The PCR was carried out with 60 Vbeta primers and 13 Jbeta primers. Libraries were prepared by immunoSEQ multiplex PCR; TCRdb keeps only in-frame clonotypes and omits some of them. Found here are 180,000 or so clones, about 75% of them singletons; the top ten hold over 11%. Sequenced: PBMCs. The TCR originated in a man in his fifties or sixties in good health and CMV-seropositive. The chain carries TRBV14 and TRBJ2-5; 7 bases agree with TRBD1. CDR3 bases: TGTGCCAGCAGCCCCTTGGGAACAGGGGCCCAAGAGACCCAGTACTTC. As protein: CASSPLGTGAQETQYF.